The 12 T cell receptor beta chains reported below all come from one sample, sequenced in a study of post-analysis software for immune sequencing data. TCR beta cDNA libraries had unique molecular identifiers. TCRdb re-derived calls from the PCR reads in MiXCR, one entry per CDR3 protein. The sample has roughly 180,000 distinct CDR3 sequences; roughly 31% are singletons. Points from the study as a whole: When patients were compared with controls, 4 or 5 TRBV segments were more frequent, TRBV5-6, TRBV5-1 and TRBV20-1 among them.

The antigens of these receptors remain unknown. Sequencing was performed on blood. The receptors come from a girl under 18 with multiple sclerosis.

This clonotype was seen at least ten times. This chain links TRBV7-2 with TRBJ2-7; TRBD1 matches at 9 bases. The CDR3 runs 15 residues. Germline V gene data show CDR1 as SGHTA and CDR2 as FQGNSA. J was trimmed by 3 bases and V by 5 bases; bases with no gene match: 8. Here the CDR3 reads CASSILGQGIYEQYF. The CDR3 DNA reads TGTGCCAGCAGCATCTTAGGACAGGGGATCTACGAGCAGTACTTC.

This clonotype has ten or more counts. V is TRBV29-1 and J is TRBJ2-5, with D tentatively TRBD2 (5 bases). V was shortened by 2 bases and J by 7 bases, with 14 bases between the two germline ends. There are 13 residues in the CDR3. Germline V gene sequence: CDR1 SQVTM, CDR2 ANQGSEA. The chain's CDR3 is CSVELAGRGTQYF. DNA of the CDR3: TGCAGCGTTGAATTGGCAGGTCGGGGGACCCAGTACTTC.

The chain combines TRBV3-1 with TRBJ2-1; 9 bases match TRBD2. The V segment lost 1 base and the J segment 7 bases; nucleotides outside the gene matches: 11. Per the germline V gene, CDR1 is LGHDT and CDR2 is YNNKEL (reference sequence). CDR3 length: 17 residues. CDR3 region: CASSQVGGRAGINEQFF. The CDR3 region has the DNA TGTGCCAGCAGCCAAGTGGGCGGGAGGGCCGGGATAAATGAGCAGTTCTTC.

This clonotype came up many times. The rearrangement joins TRBV20-1 to TRBJ2-7, with D unclear. CDR3 length: 12 residues. Trimming cost V 1 base and J 0 bases, with 4 bases left between them. Germline V gene sequence: CDR1 DFQATT, CDR2 SNEGSKA (reference sequence). The CDR3 nucleotides are TGCAGTGCTAGAGGATTCTCCTACGAGCAGTACTTC. It is translated as CSARGFSYEQYF.

This clonotype was counted a few times. This chain uses TRBV6-5 with TRBJ1-1; no definite D call. The CDR3 contains 11 residues. CDR1 MNHEY and CDR2 SVGAGI come from the germline V gene. V lost 2 bases and J 12 bases, leaving 10 bases between the germline ends. The CDR3 sequence: CASSYGDGTFF. CDR3 DNA: TGTGCCAGCAGTTACGGTGACGGAACTTTCTTT.

This clonotype has just a few counts. The chain combines TRBV12-3 or TRBV12-4 with TRBJ2-7; 11 bases line up with TRBD2. This CDR3 region has 15 residues. V trimming: 1 base; J trimming: 5 bases; junction bases outside the gene matches: 4. Here the CDR3 reads CASSLVAGGHDEQYF. CDR3 coding DNA: TGTGCCAGCAGTTTAGTAGCGGGAGGGCACGACGAGCAGTACTTC.

The V gene is TRBV6-1, the J gene TRBJ1-5; no reliable D call. The CDR3 is 12 amino acids. The germline V and J ends were trimmed by 7 bases and 3 bases, with 7 bases remaining between them. Germline-derived CDR1 and CDR2 are MNHNS and SASEGT. Here the CDR3 DNA reads TGTGCCAGCACCAGACTCAATCAGCCCCAGCATTTT. It encodes CASTRLNQPQHF.

The chain links TRBV14 to TRBJ1-1; D is unclear. The CDR3 is made up of 16 amino acids. V lost 0 bases to trimming and J lost 4 bases, with 15 bases between them. Germline V gene sequence: CDR1 SGHDN, CDR2 FVKESK. Here the CDR3 reads CASSQEMGLGSTEAFF. DNA for the CDR3: TGTGCCAGCAGCCAAGAGATGGGTTTAGGGAGCACTGAAGCTTTCTTT.

This clonotype is a singleton in its sample. The chain employs TRBV20-1 and TRBJ2-1; perhaps TRBD2 as D (6 bases). The CDR3 length is 16 residues. Per the germline V gene, CDR1 is DFQATT and CDR2 is SNEGSKA (reference sequence). Trimming removed 5 bases at V and 9 bases at J, with 26 bases between. CDR3 coding DNA: TGCAGTGCTCTCTCTGGATTAGCGGAAGGGGCCGGTGAGCAGTTCTTC. Amino acid sequence: CSALSGLAEGAGEQFF.

Remarks on this clonotype: An end of the junction does not agree with germline; a read error may underlie this. The CDR3 DNA is TGTGCCAGCTCACCACATAAAGATCAGCTCCAGCATTTT. This encodes CASSPHKDQLQHF. The rearrangement joins TRBV18 to TRBJ1-5; D is unresolved. This CDR3 has 13 amino acids. Germline CDR1 and CDR2: KGHSH and LQKENI. The full variable domain, in which reference TRBV18 and TRBJ1-5 provide the parts outside the CDR3, is NAGVMQNPRHLVRRRGQEARLRCSPMKGHSHVYWYRQLPEEGLKFMVYLQKENIIDESGMPKERFSAEFPKEGPSILRIQQVVRGDSAAYFCASSPHKDQLQHFGDGTRLSIL.

Concerning this clonotype itself: This may stem from a read error, because a much larger clone lies one nucleotide away. V and J are TRBV20-1 and TRBJ2-7; D possibly uses TRBD1 or TRBD2 (6 bases each). The CDR3 has 16 residues. CDR1 is DFQATT, CDR2 SNEGSKA, per germline (reference sequence). V shed 3 bases and J shed 8 bases, with 26 bases lying between them. The chain's CDR3 is CSASPIGGNKKYKQYF. CDR3 bases: TGCAGTGCTAGCCCAATAGGGGGGAATAAAAAGTACAAGCAGTACTTC.

The table lists this clonotype with many counts. The chain couples TRBV7-6 to TRBJ1-2, with TRBD1 identical over 9 bases. The CDR3 is 15 residues long. Germline loops: CDR1 SGHVS, CDR2 FNYEAQ. The ends lost 4 bases at V and 7 bases at J; junction bases unmatched: 10. CDR3 amino acids: CASSSRDREGGGYTF. CDR3 coding DNA: TGTGCCAGCAGCTCCCGGGACAGGGAAGGGGGTGGCTACACCTTC.